The T cell receptor beta chain under discussion was sequenced for a study of cytomegalovirus exposure and HLA in healthy donors. This clone was detected only a few times. The target antigen is unknown. The CDR3 covers 17 residues. Trimming took off 6 bases at V and 3 bases at J, with 23 bases between the two ends. Germline values: CDR1 MDHEN, CDR2 SYDVKM. The study ran its PCR with 60 Vbeta and 13 Jbeta primers. The repertoire was sequenced with immunoSEQ multiplex PCR; TCRdb's copy has only in-frame clones and lacks some. This table has 30,000 to 35,000 clones, 75% to 85% appearing once. Study-level findings and limits: Analyzed later, most CMV-associated TCR beta chains appeared HLA-restricted.

The rearrangement uses TRBV28 and TRBJ1-1; TRBD1 might be the D (6 bases). Material: PBMCs. The source is a male donor in good health and CMV-seronegative. The CDR3 coding sequence is TGTGCCAGCAGCCCGAGGCCCGGACAGCCAGGGGACACTGAAGCTTTCTTT. Translating gives CASSPRPGQPGDTEAFF.